This is a list of T cell receptor beta chains from one sample in a study of blood T cells in healthy people across ages. TCRdb passed the 5' RACE reads through MiXCR, listing each CDR3 protein once. This table holds 1.5 million or so distinct CDR3 sequences, about 40% found once. Source material: blood. The origin of the receptors is a woman between 18 and 29 years old in good health. The conserved cysteine and the conserved F or W are not part of the CDR3 here. A D gene is named only where the DNA matches it firmly.

>TRBJ2-1|-|TRBV6-5
ASSASDYNEQF
>TRBJ2-7|-|TRBV27
ASSSGTPTYNEQY
>TRBJ2-7|-|TRBV7-6
ASSPGQGLAYEQY
>TRBJ1-5|-|TRBV7-9
ASSLDHQPQH
>TRBJ1-2|TRBD1|TRBV6-5
ASARDRDAGYT
>TRBJ2-5|-|TRBV10-3
AISDGEQETQY
>TRBJ1-2|-|TRBV4-1
ASSQGSGYNYGYT
>TRBJ1-1|-|TRBV12-3/TRBV12-4
ASSPTGQSSEAF
>TRBJ1-2|TRBD1|TRBV10-3
AVSDGTGRYGYT
>TRBJ2-7|TRBD1|TRBV2
ASNPGTGGLHEQY
>TRBJ2-2|TRBD2|TRBV27
ASTIPGLAGGLTGELF
>TRBJ2-7|TRBD2|TRBV4-1
ASSQVVASGGAYEQY
>TRBJ2-1|-|TRBV11-2
ASSSDGGHNEQF
>TRBJ2-2|-|TRBV7-2
ASSPPGTQNTGELF
>TRBJ2-5|TRBD1|TRBV6-5
ASKKQGARETQY
>TRBJ1-2|-|TRBV10-3
AISESRTDYGYT
>TRBJ2-3|-|TRBV18
ASAPGSGDTQY
>TRBJ1-6|TRBD1|TRBV5-1
ASALQGNSPHH
>TRBJ2-7|TRBD2|TRBV20-1
SARDPRTSARNEQY
>-|-|TRBV7-2
ASSGESYNEQY
>TRBJ2-1|-|TRBV18
ASSLSSYSEQF
>TRBJ2-4|TRBD1|TRBV20-1
SAEGTGEGMGLAKNIQY
>TRBJ2-2|-|TRBV12-3/TRBV12-4
ASSRVGELF
>TRBJ1-1|-|TRBV7-2
ASSLHMNTEAF
>-|TRBD2|TRBV9
ASNGLAGDRYEQY
>TRBJ2-7|-|TRBV4-1
ASSLKPGRAEQY
>TRBJ1-1|-|TRBV20-1
SARDQENLGSGAF
>TRBJ2-1|-|TRBV7-2
ASSLGKQGPTYNEQF
>TRBJ2-7|TRBD2|TRBV20-1
SARDGLAGEAYEQY
>TRBJ1-5|-|TRBV18
ASSPQSGLNQPQH
>TRBJ2-1|TRBD1|TRBV7-9
ASSSGQGARLSEQF
>TRBJ2-1|-|TRBV2
ASSTQETQF
>TRBJ2-3|TRBD2|TRBV12-3/TRBV12-4
ASTWGSGVSTDTQY
>TRBJ1-2|-|TRBV2
ASSEDDYGYT
>TRBJ2-3|-|TRBV7-8
ASSLTSNTDTQY
>TRBJ1-2|-|TRBV30
ACAGPDYGYT
>TRBJ2-1|TRBD2|TRBV10-2
ASSASGVSSYNEQF
>TRBJ2-1|-|TRBV7-9
ASSPDWSEQF